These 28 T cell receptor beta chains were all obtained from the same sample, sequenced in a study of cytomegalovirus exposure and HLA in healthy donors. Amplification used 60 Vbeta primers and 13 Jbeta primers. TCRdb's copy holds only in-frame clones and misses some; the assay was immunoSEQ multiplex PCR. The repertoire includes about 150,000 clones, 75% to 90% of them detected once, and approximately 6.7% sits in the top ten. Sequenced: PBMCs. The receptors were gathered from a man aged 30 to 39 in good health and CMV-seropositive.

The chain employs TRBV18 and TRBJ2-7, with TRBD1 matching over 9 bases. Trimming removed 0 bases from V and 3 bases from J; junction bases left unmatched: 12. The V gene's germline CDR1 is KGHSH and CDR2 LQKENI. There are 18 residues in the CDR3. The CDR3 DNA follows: TGTGCCAGCTCACCACCGTCAACAGGGGGCGTAAGTGTCTACGAGCAGTACTTC. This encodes CASSPPSTGGVSVYEQYF.

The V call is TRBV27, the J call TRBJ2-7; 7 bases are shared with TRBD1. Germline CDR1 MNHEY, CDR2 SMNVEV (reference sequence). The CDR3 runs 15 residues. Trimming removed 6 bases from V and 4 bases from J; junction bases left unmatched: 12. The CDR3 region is CASSKQQGNWYEQYF. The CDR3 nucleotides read TGTGCCAGCAGCAAACAACAGGGGAACTGGTACGAGCAGTACTTC.

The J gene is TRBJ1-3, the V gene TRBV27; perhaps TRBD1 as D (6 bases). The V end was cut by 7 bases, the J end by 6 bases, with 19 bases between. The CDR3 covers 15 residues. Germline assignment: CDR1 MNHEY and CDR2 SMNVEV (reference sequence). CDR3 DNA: TGTGCCAGCACCCCAAAATGGGGGCGGGCAAACACCATATATTTT. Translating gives CASTPKWGRANTIYF.

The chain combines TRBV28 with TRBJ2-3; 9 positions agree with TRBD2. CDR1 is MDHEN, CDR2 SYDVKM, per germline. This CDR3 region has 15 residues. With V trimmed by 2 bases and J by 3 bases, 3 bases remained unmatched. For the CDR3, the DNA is TGTGCCAGCAGTTTAGATAGCGGGAGAACAGATACGCAGTATTTT. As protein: CASSLDSGRTDTQYF.

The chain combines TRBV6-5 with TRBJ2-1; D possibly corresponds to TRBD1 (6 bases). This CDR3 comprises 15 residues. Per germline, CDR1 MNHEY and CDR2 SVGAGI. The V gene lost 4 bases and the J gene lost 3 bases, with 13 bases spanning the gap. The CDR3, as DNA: TGTGCCAGCAGTTCCAGGGGAGTGGTCTACAATGAGCAGTTCTTC. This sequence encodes CASSSRGVVYNEQFF.

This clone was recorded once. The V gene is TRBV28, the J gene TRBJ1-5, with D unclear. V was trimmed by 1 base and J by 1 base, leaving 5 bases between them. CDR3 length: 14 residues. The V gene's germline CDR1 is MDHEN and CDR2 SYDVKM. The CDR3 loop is CASSLSPSNQPQHF. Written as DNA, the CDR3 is TGTGCCAGCAGTTTATCTCCCAGCAATCAGCCCCAGCATTTT.

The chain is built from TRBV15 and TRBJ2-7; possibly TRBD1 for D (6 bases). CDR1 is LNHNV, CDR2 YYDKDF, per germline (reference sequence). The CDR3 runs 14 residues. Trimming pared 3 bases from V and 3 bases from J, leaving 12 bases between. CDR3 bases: TGTGCCACCAGCAGCGCTGGACAGCTCTACGAGCAGTACTTC. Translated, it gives CATSSAGQLYEQYF.

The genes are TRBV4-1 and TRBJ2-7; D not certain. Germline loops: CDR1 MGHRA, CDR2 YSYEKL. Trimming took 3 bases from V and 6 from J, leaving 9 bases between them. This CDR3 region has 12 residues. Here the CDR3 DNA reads TGCGCCAGCAGCCAGATTCCCGGCGAGCAGTACTTC. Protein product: CASSQIPGEQYF.

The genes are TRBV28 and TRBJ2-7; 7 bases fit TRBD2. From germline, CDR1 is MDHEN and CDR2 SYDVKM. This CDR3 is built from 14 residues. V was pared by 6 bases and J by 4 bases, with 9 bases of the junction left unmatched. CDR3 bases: TGTGCCAGCAGGGGGGTGGCGGGAGAATACGAGCAGTACTTC. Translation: CASRGVAGEYEQYF.

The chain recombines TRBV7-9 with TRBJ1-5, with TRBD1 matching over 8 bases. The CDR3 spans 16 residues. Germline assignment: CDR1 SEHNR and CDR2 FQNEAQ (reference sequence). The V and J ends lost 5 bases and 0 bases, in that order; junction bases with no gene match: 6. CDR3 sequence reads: CASSPGGGYSNQPQHF. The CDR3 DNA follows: TGTGCCAGCAGCCCAGGGGGCGGGTATAGCAATCAGCCCCAGCATTTT.

The CDR3: CASSLGGGDGDTEAFF. The DNA for the CDR3 is TGCGCCAGCAGCTTGGGAGGGGGGGATGGAGACACTGAAGCTTTCTTT. The V call is TRBV5-1, the J call TRBJ1-1; D perhaps matches TRBD1 (6 bases). Germline loops: CDR1 SGHRS, CDR2 YFSETQ. The CDR3 sequence is 16 residues long. The V end lost 0 bases, the J end lost 3 bases, and 15 bases lay between the germline ends.

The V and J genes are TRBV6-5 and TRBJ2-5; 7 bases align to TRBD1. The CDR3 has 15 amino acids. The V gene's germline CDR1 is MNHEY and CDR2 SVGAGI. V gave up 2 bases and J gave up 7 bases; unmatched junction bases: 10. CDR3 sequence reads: CASSYGNQGVGTQYF. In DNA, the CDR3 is TGTGCCAGCAGTTACGGAAATCAGGGGGTCGGGACCCAGTACTTC.

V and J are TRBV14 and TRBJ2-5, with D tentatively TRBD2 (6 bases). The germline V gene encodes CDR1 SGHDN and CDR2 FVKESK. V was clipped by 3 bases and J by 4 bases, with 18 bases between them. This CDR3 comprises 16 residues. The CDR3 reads CASSHFPATAGETQYF. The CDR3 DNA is TGTGCCAGCAGCCATTTCCCGGCGACAGCGGGAGAGACCCAGTACTTC.

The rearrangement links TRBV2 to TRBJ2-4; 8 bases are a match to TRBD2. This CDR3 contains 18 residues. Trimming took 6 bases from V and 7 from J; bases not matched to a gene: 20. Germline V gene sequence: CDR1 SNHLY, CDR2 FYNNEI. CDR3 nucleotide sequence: TGTGCCAGCAGATGGTTAGTCGCGGGAGGCCTCGTCCTGAACATTCAGTACTTC. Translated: CASRWLVAGGLVLNIQYF.

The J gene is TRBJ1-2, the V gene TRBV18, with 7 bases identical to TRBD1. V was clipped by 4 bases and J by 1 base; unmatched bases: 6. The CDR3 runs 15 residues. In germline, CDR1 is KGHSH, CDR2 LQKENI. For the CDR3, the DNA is TGTGCCAGCTCACTCTCCGGGACAGTTAACTATGGCTACACCTTC. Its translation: CASSLSGTVNYGYTF.

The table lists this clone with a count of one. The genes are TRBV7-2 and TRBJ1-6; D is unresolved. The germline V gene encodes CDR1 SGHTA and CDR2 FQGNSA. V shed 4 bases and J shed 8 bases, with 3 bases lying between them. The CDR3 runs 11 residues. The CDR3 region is CASSSDSPLHF. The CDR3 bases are TGTGCCAGCAGCTCAGATTCACCCCTCCACTTT. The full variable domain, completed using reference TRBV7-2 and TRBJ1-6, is GAGVSQSPSNKVTEKGKDVELRCDPISGHTALYWYRQSLGQGLEFLIYFQGNSAPDKSGLPSDRFSAERTGGSVSTLTIQRTQQEDSAVYLCASSSDSPLHFGNGTRLTVT.

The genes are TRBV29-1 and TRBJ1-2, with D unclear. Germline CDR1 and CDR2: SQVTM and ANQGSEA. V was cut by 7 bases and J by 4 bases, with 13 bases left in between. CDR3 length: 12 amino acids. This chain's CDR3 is CSAGGGLYGYTF. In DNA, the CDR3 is TGCAGCGCAGGTGGAGGGCTCTATGGCTACACCTTC.

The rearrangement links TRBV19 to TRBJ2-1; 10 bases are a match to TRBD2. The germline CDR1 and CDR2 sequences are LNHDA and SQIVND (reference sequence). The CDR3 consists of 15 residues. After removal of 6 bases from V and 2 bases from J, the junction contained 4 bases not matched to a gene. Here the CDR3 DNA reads TGTGCCAGTAGAGCCGGGACTAGCGCCTACAATGAGCAGTTCTTC. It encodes CASRAGTSAYNEQFF.

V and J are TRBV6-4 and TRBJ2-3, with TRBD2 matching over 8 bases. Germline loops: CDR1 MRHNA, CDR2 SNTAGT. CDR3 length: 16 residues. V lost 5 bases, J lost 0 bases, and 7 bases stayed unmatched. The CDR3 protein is CASSRLGGGSTDTQYF. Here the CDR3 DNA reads TGTGCCAGCAGTCGCCTTGGCGGGGGGAGCACAGATACGCAGTATTTT.

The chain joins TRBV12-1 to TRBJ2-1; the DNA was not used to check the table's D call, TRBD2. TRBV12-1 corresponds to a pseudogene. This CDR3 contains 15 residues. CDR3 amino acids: CASSPKRESYNEQFF. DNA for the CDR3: TGTGCCAGCAGCCCAAAGCGGGAATCCTACAATGAGCAGTTCTTC.

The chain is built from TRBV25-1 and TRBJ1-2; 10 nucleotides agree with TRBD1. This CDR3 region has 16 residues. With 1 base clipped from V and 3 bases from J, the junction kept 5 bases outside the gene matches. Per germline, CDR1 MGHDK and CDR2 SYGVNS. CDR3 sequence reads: CASSESGTGVDYGYTF. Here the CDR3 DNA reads TGTGCCAGCAGTGAATCGGGGACAGGGGTTGACTATGGCTACACCTTC.

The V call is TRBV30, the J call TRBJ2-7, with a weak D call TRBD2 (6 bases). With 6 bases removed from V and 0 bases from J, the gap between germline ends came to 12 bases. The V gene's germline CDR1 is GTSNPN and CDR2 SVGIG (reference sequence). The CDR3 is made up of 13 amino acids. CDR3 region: CACSGLSSYEQYF. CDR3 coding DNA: TGTGCCTGTAGCGGATTAAGCTCCTACGAGCAGTACTTC.

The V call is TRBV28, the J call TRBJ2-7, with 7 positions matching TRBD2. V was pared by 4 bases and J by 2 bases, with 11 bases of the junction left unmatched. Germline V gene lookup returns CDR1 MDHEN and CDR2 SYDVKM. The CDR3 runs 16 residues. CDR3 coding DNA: TGTGCCAGCAGTTCCCCCCCTACGGGAGGCACCTACGAGCAGTACTTC. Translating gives CASSSPPTGGTYEQYF.

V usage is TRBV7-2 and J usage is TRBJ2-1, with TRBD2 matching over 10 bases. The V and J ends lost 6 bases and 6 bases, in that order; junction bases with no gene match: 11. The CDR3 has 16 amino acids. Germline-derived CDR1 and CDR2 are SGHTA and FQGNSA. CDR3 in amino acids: CASSLSWTSGTNEQFF. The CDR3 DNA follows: TGTGCCAGCAGTCTTAGCTGGACTAGCGGCACCAATGAGCAGTTCTTC.

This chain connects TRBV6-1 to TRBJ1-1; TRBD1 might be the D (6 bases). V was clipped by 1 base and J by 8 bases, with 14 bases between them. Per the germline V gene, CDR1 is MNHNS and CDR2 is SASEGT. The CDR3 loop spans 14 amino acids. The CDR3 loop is CASSEVRGVAEAFF. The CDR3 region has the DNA TGTGCCAGCAGTGAAGTCAGGGGAGTTGCCGAAGCTTTCTTT.

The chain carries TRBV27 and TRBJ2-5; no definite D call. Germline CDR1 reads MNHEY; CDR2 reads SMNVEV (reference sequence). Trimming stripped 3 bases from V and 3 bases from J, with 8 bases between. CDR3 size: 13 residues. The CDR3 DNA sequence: TGTGCCAGCAGTTTCGGCAGGAAAGAGACCCAGTACTTC. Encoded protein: CASSFGRKETQYF.

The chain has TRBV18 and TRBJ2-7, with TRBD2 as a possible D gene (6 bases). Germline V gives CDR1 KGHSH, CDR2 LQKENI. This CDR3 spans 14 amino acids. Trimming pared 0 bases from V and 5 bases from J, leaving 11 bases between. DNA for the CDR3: TGTGCCAGCTCACCACCAGCGGGTCTGCACGAGCAGTACTTC. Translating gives CASSPPAGLHEQYF.

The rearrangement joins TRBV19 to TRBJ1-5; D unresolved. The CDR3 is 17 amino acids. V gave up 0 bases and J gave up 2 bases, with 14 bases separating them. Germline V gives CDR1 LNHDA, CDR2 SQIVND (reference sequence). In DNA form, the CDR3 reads TGTGCCAGTAGTATAGACCCCCCGGGGTACGGCAATCAGCCCCAGCATTTT. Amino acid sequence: CASSIDPPGYGNQPQHF.